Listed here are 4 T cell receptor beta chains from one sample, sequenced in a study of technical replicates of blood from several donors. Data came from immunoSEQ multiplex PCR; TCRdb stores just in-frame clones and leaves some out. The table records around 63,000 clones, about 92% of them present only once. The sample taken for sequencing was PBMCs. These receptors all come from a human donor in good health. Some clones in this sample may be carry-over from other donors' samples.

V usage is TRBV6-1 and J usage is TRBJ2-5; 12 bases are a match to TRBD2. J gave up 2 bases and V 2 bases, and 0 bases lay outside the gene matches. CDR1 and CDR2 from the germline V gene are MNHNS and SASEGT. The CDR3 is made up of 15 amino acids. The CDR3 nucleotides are TGTGCCAGCAGTGAACTAGCGGGGGGGCAAGAGACCCAGTACTTC. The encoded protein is CASSELAGGQETQYF.

The CDR3 protein is CATSRVPSGGGPDTQYF. The DNA for the CDR3 is TGTGCCACCAGCAGAGTTCCGAGCGGGGGGGGCCCAGATACGCAGTATTTT. This sequence joins TRBV15 and TRBJ2-3; 10 bases are a match to TRBD2. The CDR3 has 17 amino acids. The ends lost 1 base at V and 4 bases at J; junction bases unmatched: 8. Per the germline V gene, CDR1 is LNHNV and CDR2 is YYDKDF (reference sequence).

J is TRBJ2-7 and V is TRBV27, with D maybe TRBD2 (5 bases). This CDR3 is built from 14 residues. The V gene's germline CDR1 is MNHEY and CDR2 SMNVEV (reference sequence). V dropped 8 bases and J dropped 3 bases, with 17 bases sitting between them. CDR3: CASGRAVPYYEQYF. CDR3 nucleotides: TGTGCCAGCGGGAGAGCCGTCCCGTACTACGAGCAGTACTTC.

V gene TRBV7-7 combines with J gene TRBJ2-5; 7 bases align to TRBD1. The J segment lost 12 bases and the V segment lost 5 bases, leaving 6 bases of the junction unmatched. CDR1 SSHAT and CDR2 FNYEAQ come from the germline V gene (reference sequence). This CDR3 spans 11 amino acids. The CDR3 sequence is CASSLRGPKYF. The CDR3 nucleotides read TGTGCCAGCAGCCTGAGGGGGCCTAAGTACTTC.